This entry lists 32 T cell receptor beta chains sequenced from one sample in a study of blood T cells in healthy people across ages. With a J-beta primer mix and a sample-barcoded 5' primer, a second PCR ran 7 to 11 cycles. MiXCR, run by TCRdb on the 5' RACE reads, gives a single entry per CDR3 protein. Of a few hundred thousand distinct CDR3 sequences detected, 45% to 65% appear once; the ten largest clones hold around 49%. What was sequenced was blood. These receptors all stem from a man aged 55 to 70 in good health.

This clonotype has only a few counts. The rearrangement uses TRBV6-2 or TRBV6-3 and TRBJ2-1; TRBD2 aligns across 14 bases. The germline gives CDR1 MNHEY, CDR2 SVGEGT. CDR3 length equals 15 residues. After removal of 7 bases from V and 8 bases from J, the junction contained 7 bases not matched to a gene. The CDR3 nucleotides read TGTGCCAGCACCAAAATGGGACTAGCGGGAGATGAGCAGTTCTTC. Translation: CASTKMGLAGDEQFF.

This sequence joins TRBV7-2 and TRBJ2-1; TRBD2 matches at 10 bases. This CDR3 contains 15 residues. Germline values: CDR1 SGHTA, CDR2 FQGNSA. The trim removed 3 bases at V and 9 bases at J, leaving 8 bases unmatched. The CDR3 here is CASSFVLAGVSEQFF. The CDR3 DNA follows: TGTGCCAGCAGCTTTGTCCTAGCGGGAGTGTCTGAGCAGTTCTTC.

This clonotype was detected a few times. The chain employs TRBV24-1 and TRBJ2-1, with 8 bases fitting TRBD1. Germline trimming cut 6 bases from V and 2 bases from J; bases unmatched to any gene: 8. Per germline, CDR1 KGHDR and CDR2 SFDVKD. The CDR3 length is 16 residues. The DNA of the CDR3 is TGTGCCACCAGTCATACCGGGACAGGAGCCTACAATGAGCAGTTCTTC. This encodes CATSHTGTGAYNEQFF.

The V and J genes are TRBV10-3 and TRBJ1-2, with TRBD1 matching over 7 bases. CDR1 and CDR2 (germline): ENHRY, SYGVKD. The CDR3 is made up of 13 amino acids. The trim removed 10 bases at V and 4 bases at J, leaving 9 bases unmatched. CDR3 coding DNA: TGTGCCACCCAGAGCCGGGACAGCTATGGCTACACCTTC. Protein sequence: CATQSRDSYGYTF.

V is TRBV9 and J is TRBJ2-5, with 7 bases lining up with TRBD2. Germline CDR1 SGDLS, CDR2 YYNGEE. V shed 3 bases and J 3 bases; nucleotides not matched to a gene: 5. This CDR3 is built from 14 residues. The CDR3 sequence: CASSAGRGKETQYF. The CDR3 DNA reads as TGTGCCAGCAGCGCTGGGCGGGGGAAAGAGACCCAGTACTTC. The variable domain in full, completed from reference TRBV9 and TRBJ2-5, reads DSGVTQTPKHLITATGQRVTLRCSPRSGDLSVYWYQQSLDQGLQFLIQYYNGEERAKGNILERFSAQQFPDLHSELNLSSLELGDSALYFCASSAGRGKETQYFGPGTRLLVL.

This chain joins TRBV19 and TRBJ2-4; D unclear. Germline CDR1 reads LNHDA; CDR2 reads SQIVND (reference sequence). Trimming removed 9 bases at V and 8 bases at J, with 11 bases between. This CDR3 comprises 11 residues. The CDR3 DNA is TGTGCCAGAGGTGACGGCCACATTCAGTACTTC. Translation gives CARGDGHIQYF. The complete variable domain, with remaining parts taken from reference TRBV19 and TRBJ2-4, reads DGGITQSPKYLFRKEGQNVTLSCEQNLNHDAMYWYRQDPGQGLRLIYYSQIVNDFQKGDIAEGYSVSREKKESFPLTVTSAQKNPTAFYLCARGDGHIQYFGAGTRLSVL.

Worth noting for this clonotype: A single base separates this from a much larger clone, so it may be a read error. The chain is built from TRBV7-7 and TRBJ2-5; possibly TRBD2 for D (7 bases). CDR1 SSHAT and CDR2 FNYEAQ come from the germline V gene (reference sequence). The length of the CDR3 is 15 residues. Here the CDR3 DNA reads TGTGCTAGCAGCACTGGGGAGGGGGGGTTTGAGACCCAGTACTTC. Residues: CASSTGEGGFETQYF.

This chain uses TRBV7-9 with TRBJ2-5; no clear D. Trimming stripped 0 bases from V and 1 base from J, with 9 bases between. The CDR3 spans 15 residues. The germline V gene encodes CDR1 SEHNR and CDR2 FQNEAQ (reference sequence). CDR3 in DNA: TGTGCCAGCAGCTTAGCCTCGGTTCCCCAAGAGACCCAGTACTTC. Translated, it gives CASSLASVPQETQYF. Full variable domain (outside the CDR3, taken from reference TRBV7-9 and TRBJ2-5): DTGVSQNPRHKITKRGQNVTFRCDPISEHNRLYWYRQTLGQGPEFLTYFQNEAQLEKSRLLSDRFSAERPKGSFSTLEIQRTEQGDSAMYLCASSLASVPQETQYFGPGTRLLVL.

Details on this clonotype: This may arise from a read error, as a much more abundant clone is one base away. The chain combines TRBV12-3 or TRBV12-4 with TRBJ2-5; 13 nucleotides align to TRBD2. V lost 6 bases and J lost 5; bases outside the gene matches: 12. This CDR3 contains 17 residues. This chain's CDR3 is CASRPGRTSGGSETQYF. CDR3 nucleotides: TGTGCCAGCAGACCCGGACGGACTAGCGGGGGTTCGGAGACCCAGTACTTC.

J is TRBJ2-1 and V is TRBV20-1; 7 nucleotides align to TRBD2. Germline lookup yields CDR1 DFQATT and CDR2 SNEGSKA (reference sequence). Unmatched junction bases numbered 12, after V lost 0 bases and J lost 10 bases. The CDR3 is 15 amino acids. The CDR3 DNA sequence: TGCAGTGCTAGAGATGGAGCCCAGTGGGAGGGGGAGCAGTTCTTC. Its protein product is CSARDGAQWEGEQFF.

The chain uses TRBV4-3 and TRBJ2-1, with 10 bases lining up with TRBD2. V shed 4 bases, J shed 4 bases, and the junction held 4 bases outside the gene matches. The CDR3 is made up of 15 amino acids. Germline CDR1 and CDR2: LGHNA and YSLEER. CDR3 nucleotide sequence: TGCGCCAGCAGCCCCGGGACTAGCGATTACAATGAGCAGTTCTTC. The encoded protein is CASSPGTSDYNEQFF.

The V call is TRBV7-8, the J call TRBJ2-3; 11 bases line up with TRBD2. CDR1 is SGHVS and CDR2 is FQNEAQ in the germline V gene. CDR3 length equals 18 residues. The V gene end was trimmed by 0 bases and the J gene end by 0 bases; junction bases not matched to a gene: 5. The CDR3 DNA reads TGTGCCAGCAGCTTAGCGGCTAGCGGGAGGAGGAGCACAGATACGCAGTATTTT. This codes for CASSLAASGRRSTDTQYF.

The rearrangement joins TRBV2 to TRBJ1-2, with TRBD1 matching over 7 bases. Germline V gene lookup returns CDR1 SNHLY and CDR2 FYNNEI. Trimming removed 1 base from V and 2 bases from J; junction bases left unmatched: 4. The CDR3 loop spans 15 amino acids. The CDR3 loop is CASSEEVRGNYGYTF. The CDR3 nucleotides read TGTGCCAGCAGTGAAGAGGTCAGGGGGAACTATGGCTACACCTTC.

The chain links TRBV29-1 to TRBJ1-1; 7 bases fit TRBD1. The CDR3 covers 13 residues. J gave up 1 base and V 5 bases, and 4 bases lay outside the gene matches. Per germline, CDR1 SQVTM and CDR2 ANQGSEA. The DNA for the CDR3 is TGCAGCGTTCTACAGGGGTCGAACACTGAAGCTTTCTTT. Its protein product is CSVLQGSNTEAFF.

This clonotype appeared a single time. The rearrangement links TRBV28 to TRBJ2-3, with TRBD2 as a possible D gene (5 bases). V was trimmed by 3 bases and J by 4 bases, leaving 11 bases between them. This CDR3 is 14 amino acids long. Germline V gives CDR1 MDHEN, CDR2 SYDVKM. The CDR3 DNA sequence: TGTGCCAGCAGTTTCCTCGGGGTGTCAGATACGCAGTATTTT. As protein: CASSFLGVSDTQYF.

The chain is built from TRBV7-9 and TRBJ2-7, with 7 bases lining up with TRBD2. The J segment lost 5 bases and the V segment lost 0 bases, leaving 7 bases of the junction unmatched. The CDR3 is 15 residues long. The V gene's germline CDR1 is SEHNR and CDR2 FQNEAQ (reference sequence). CDR3 DNA sequence: TGTGCCAGCAGCTTAGCTAAGGCGGGAGCCGACGAGCAGTACTTC. Protein sequence: CASSLAKAGADEQYF.

This chain uses TRBV2 with TRBJ2-7; 9 bases line up with TRBD2. This CDR3 comprises 15 residues. Losses at the gene ends were 5 bases for V and 2 bases for J; bases not matched to a gene: 7. Germline V lookup: CDR1 SNHLY, CDR2 FYNNEI. CDR3 nucleotide sequence: TGTGCCAGCAGTAGCGGGGGGCATCCCCCCTACGAGCAGTACTTC. Residues: CASSSGGHPPYEQYF. The full variable domain, its missing parts supplied by reference TRBV2 and TRBJ2-7, is EPEVTQTPSHQVTQMGQEVILRCVPISNHLYFYWYRQILGQKVEFLVSFYNNEISEKSEIFDDQFSVERPDGSNFTLKIRSTKLEDSAMYFCASSSGGHPPYEQYFGPGTRLTVT.

The chain's CDR3 is CSVESGTSTDTQYF. The CDR3 nucleotides read TGCAGCGTTGAAAGCGGGACGAGCACAGATACGCAGTATTTT. The rearrangement links TRBV29-1 to TRBJ2-3; 7 positions agree with TRBD2. This CDR3 has 14 residues. V trimming: 2 bases; J trimming: 0 bases; junction bases outside the gene matches: 2. The germline CDR1 and CDR2 sequences are SQVTM and ANQGSEA.

This clonotype was detected once. This chain uses TRBV7-6 with TRBJ2-7; TRBD2 matches 8 bases. Germline V gene lookup returns CDR1 SGHVS and CDR2 FNYEAQ. The CDR3 has 14 amino acids. V trimming: 4 bases; J trimming: 3 bases; junction bases outside the gene matches: 5. CDR3 sequence reads: CASSSQRGSYEQYF. As DNA, the CDR3 is TGTGCCAGCAGCTCGCAGCGGGGGAGCTACGAGCAGTACTTC.

The gene calls are TRBV3-1 and TRBJ2-3, with TRBD1 identical over 9 bases. From germline, CDR1 is LGHDT and CDR2 YNNKEL (reference sequence). This CDR3 spans 15 amino acids. J lost 9 bases, V lost 3 bases, and 10 bases had no gene match. CDR3 in DNA: TGTGCCAGCAGCCAGGTCGGGACAGGGAGAGACACGCAGTATTTT. Translation gives CASSQVGTGRDTQYF.

The rearrangement joins TRBV20-1 to TRBJ2-5, with 11 bases lining up with TRBD1. CDR1 and CDR2 (germline): DFQATT, SNEGSKA (reference sequence). This CDR3 has 15 amino acids. Trimming took 0 bases from V and 5 from J; bases not matched to a gene: 5. In nucleotides, the CDR3 is TGCAGTGCTAGAGAGTACCGGGACAGGGGGGAGACCCAGTACTTC. The encoded protein is CSAREYRDRGETQYF.

This clonotype was observed once. The chain carries TRBV28 and TRBJ2-3; 12 nucleotides match TRBD2. The CDR3 length is 15 residues. V was clipped by 6 bases and J by 6 bases; unmatched bases: 7. Germline V CDR1 and CDR2: MDHEN, SYDVKM. The CDR3 DNA reads as TGTGCCAGCAGAGAGACTAGCGGGAGACGGGATACGCAGTATTTT. Translating it yields CASRETSGRRDTQYF. The variable domain in full, completed from reference TRBV28 and TRBJ2-3, reads DVKVTQSSRYLVKRTGEKVFLECVQDMDHENMFWYRQDPGLGLRLIYFSYDVKMKEKGDIPEGYSVSREKKERFSLILESASTNQTSMYLCASRETSGRRDTQYFGPGTRLTVL.

This clonotype has just a few counts. The genes are TRBV28 and TRBJ2-1; D ambiguous. This CDR3 has 12 residues. The germline V gene encodes CDR1 MDHEN and CDR2 SYDVKM. Trimming removed 7 bases from V and 3 bases from J, with 7 bases in between. CDR3 nucleotide sequence: TGTGCCAGCACCCCGGGCTACAATGAGCAGTTCTTC. This translates into CASTPGYNEQFF.

This clonotype was detected only once. J is TRBJ2-5 and V is TRBV20-1, with 9 bases that match TRBD2. CDR1 is DFQATT, CDR2 SNEGSKA, per germline (reference sequence). This CDR3 is 15 amino acids long. Losses at the gene ends were 3 bases for V and 2 bases for J; bases not matched to a gene: 7. In DNA, the CDR3 is TGCAGTGCTAGTAATAGCGGGGGACTTCAAGAGACCCAGTACTTC. Translation gives CSASNSGGLQETQYF.

The V and J genes are TRBV20-1 and TRBJ2-1; a possible D gene is TRBD2 (6 bases). CDR1 and CDR2 from the germline V gene are DFQATT and SNEGSKA (reference sequence). Trimming took 5 bases from V and 10 from J, leaving 18 bases between them. This CDR3 comprises 13 residues. CDR3 nucleotide sequence: TGCAGTGCTGGCCGGGGGAACTCCTACGAGCAGTTCTTC. Protein sequence: CSAGRGNSYEQFF.

The V call is TRBV7-9, the J call TRBJ2-5, with 14 bases fitting TRBD2. The CDR3 is 15 residues long. Trimming at V came to 5 bases and at J to 5 bases, leaving 4 bases not matched to a gene. Germline loops: CDR1 SEHNR, CDR2 FQNEAQ (reference sequence). CDR3 sequence reads: CASSRGTSGGETQYF. CDR3 DNA sequence: TGTGCCAGCAGCCGCGGGACTAGCGGGGGTGAGACCCAGTACTTC.

The chain has TRBV2 and TRBJ2-3, with D possibly called TRBD1 or TRBD2 (5 bases each). The germline V and J ends were trimmed by 5 bases and 14 bases, with 20 bases remaining between them. The CDR3 runs to 13 residues. Germline CDR1 and CDR2: SNHLY and FYNNEI. The CDR3 sequence: CASSSGADRRTYF. CDR3 nucleotides: TGTGCCAGCAGTTCCGGGGCAGACAGAAGGACGTATTTT.

V gene TRBV9 combines with J gene TRBJ2-1; D is unresolved. Germline-derived CDR1 and CDR2 are SGDLS and YYNGEE. This CDR3 comprises 15 residues. V was clipped by 4 bases and J by 4 bases, with 15 bases between them. Here the CDR3 reads CASSLSPARYNEQFF. CDR3 nucleotide sequence: TGTGCCAGCAGCCTCTCCCCTGCTAGATACAATGAGCAGTTCTTC.

This clonotype is categorized as medium-sized. This chain connects TRBV20-1 to TRBJ2-7, with D perhaps assigned TRBD1 or TRBD2 (5 bases each). V lost 6 bases, J lost 2 bases, and 17 bases lay in between. Looked up from germline, CDR1 is DFQATT and CDR2 is SNEGSKA (reference sequence). This CDR3 is 14 amino acids long. CDR3 loop: CSATDGDGPYEQYF. CDR3 nucleotide sequence: TGCAGTGCAACGGACGGGGACGGGCCCTACGAGCAGTACTTC.

This clonotype has a handful of counts. CDR3 sequence: CATSDGGRTQYF. The CDR3 nucleotides read TGTGCCACCAGTGATGGAGGGCGGACCCAGTACTTC. The chain combines TRBV24-1 with TRBJ2-4; D is possibly TRBD2 (6 bases). The DNA end lines up better with TRBJ2-5; the J call may be wrong. Germline V gene data show CDR1 as KGHDR and CDR2 as SFDVKD. The CDR3 has 12 residues.

This clonotype has only a few counts. V gene TRBV27 combines with J gene TRBJ1-4; TRBD1 is a possible D gene (6 bases). The V gene's germline CDR1 is MNHEY and CDR2 SMNVEV (reference sequence). V lost 8 bases and J 8 bases, leaving 18 bases between the germline ends. This CDR3 contains 14 residues. CDR3 DNA: TGTGCCAGCGGAGCCGGGACATTCGGAGAAAAACTGTTTTTT. Protein sequence: CASGAGTFGEKLFF.

The chain is built from TRBV14 and TRBJ2-1; 13 bases match TRBD2. The V segment lost 4 bases and the J segment 3 bases; nucleotides outside the gene matches: 3. The germline CDR1 and CDR2 sequences are SGHDN and FVKESK. This CDR3 comprises 16 residues. The CDR3 nucleotides are TGTGCCAGCAGCCTGGGACTAGCGGGGATCTACAATGAGCAGTTCTTC. Its translation is CASSLGLAGIYNEQFF.